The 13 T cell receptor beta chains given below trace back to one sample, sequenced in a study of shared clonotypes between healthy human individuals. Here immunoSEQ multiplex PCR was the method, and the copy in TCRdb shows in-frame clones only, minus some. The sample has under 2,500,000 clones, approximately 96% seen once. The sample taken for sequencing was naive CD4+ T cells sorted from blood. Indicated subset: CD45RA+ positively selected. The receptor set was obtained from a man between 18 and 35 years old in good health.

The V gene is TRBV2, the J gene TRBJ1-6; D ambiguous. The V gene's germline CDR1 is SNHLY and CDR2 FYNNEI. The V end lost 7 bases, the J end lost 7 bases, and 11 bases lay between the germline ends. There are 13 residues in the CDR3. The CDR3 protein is CASIVALNSPLHF. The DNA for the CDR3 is TGTGCCAGCATAGTCGCCTTAAATTCACCCCTCCACTTT. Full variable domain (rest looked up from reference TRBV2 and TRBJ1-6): EPEVTQTPSHQVTQMGQEVILRCVPISNHLYFYWYRQILGQKVEFLVSFYNNEISEKSEIFDDQFSVERPDGSNFTLKIRSTKLEDSAMYFCASIVALNSPLHFGNGTRLTVT.

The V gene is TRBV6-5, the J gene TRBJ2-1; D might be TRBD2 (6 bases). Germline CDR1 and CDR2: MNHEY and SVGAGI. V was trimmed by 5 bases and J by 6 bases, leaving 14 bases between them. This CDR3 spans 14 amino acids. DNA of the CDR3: TGTGCCAGCAGTCGAGGTTTACTAGCCAATGAGCAGTTCTTC. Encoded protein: CASSRGLLANEQFF.

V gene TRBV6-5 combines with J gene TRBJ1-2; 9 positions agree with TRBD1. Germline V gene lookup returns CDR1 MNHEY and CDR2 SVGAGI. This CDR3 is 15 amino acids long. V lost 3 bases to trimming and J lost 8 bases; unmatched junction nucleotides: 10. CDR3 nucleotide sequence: TGTGCCAGCAGTTATGGGGGACAGGGATCGACGGGCTACACCTTC. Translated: CASSYGGQGSTGYTF.

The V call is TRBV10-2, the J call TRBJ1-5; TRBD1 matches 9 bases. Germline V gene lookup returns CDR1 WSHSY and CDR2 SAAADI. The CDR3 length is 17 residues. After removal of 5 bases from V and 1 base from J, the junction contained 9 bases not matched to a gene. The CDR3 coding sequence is TGCGCCAGCAGTCTTACTACAGGGGGCAGGAGCAATCAGCCCCAGCATTTT. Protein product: CASSLTTGGRSNQPQHF.

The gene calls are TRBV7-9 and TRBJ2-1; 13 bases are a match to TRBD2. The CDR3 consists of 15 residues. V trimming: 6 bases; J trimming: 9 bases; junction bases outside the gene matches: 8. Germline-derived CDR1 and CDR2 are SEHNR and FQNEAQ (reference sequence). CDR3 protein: CASRLIGLAGAEQFF. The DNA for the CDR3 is TGTGCCAGCAGACTAATTGGACTAGCGGGAGCTGAGCAGTTCTTC.

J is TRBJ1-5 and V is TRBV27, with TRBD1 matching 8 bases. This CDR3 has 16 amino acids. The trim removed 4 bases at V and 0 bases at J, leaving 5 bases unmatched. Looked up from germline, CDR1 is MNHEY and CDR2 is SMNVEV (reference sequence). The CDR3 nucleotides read TGTGCCAGCAGTTCCTCAGGGGGCTATAGCAATCAGCCCCAGCATTTT. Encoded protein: CASSSSGGYSNQPQHF.

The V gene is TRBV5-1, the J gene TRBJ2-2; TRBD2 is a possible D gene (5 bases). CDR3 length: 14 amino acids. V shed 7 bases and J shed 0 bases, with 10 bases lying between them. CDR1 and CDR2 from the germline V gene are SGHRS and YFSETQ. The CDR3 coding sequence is TGCGCCAGCTCGAGGGAAGCGAACACCGGGGAGCTGTTTTTT. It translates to CASSREANTGELFF.

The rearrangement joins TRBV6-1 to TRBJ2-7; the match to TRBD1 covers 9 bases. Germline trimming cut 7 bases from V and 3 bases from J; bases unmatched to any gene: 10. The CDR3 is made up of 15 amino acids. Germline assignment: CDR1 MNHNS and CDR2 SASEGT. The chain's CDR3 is CASMKNSDRGYEQYF. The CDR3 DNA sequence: TGTGCCAGCATGAAGAATTCGGACAGGGGCTACGAGCAGTACTTC.

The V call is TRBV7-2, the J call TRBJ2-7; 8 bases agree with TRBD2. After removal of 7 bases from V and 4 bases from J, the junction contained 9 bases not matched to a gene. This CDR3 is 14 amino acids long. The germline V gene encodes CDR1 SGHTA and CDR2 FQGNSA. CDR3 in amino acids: CASTYSGIGYEQYF. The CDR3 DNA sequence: TGTGCCAGCACCTATAGCGGGATTGGGTACGAGCAGTACTTC.

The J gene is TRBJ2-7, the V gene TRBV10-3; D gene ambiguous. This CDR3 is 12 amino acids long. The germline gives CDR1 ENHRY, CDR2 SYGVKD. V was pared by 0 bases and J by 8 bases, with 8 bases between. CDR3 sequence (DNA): TGTGCCATCAGTGAGTCGGAAAAGAAGCAGTACTTC. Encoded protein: CAISESEKKQYF.

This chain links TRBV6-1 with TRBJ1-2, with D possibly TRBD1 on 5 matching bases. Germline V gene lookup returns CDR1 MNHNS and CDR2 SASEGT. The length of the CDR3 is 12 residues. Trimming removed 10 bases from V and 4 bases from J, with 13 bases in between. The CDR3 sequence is CAISREGYGYTF. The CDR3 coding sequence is TGTGCCATCTCCAGGGAAGGCTATGGCTACACCTTC.

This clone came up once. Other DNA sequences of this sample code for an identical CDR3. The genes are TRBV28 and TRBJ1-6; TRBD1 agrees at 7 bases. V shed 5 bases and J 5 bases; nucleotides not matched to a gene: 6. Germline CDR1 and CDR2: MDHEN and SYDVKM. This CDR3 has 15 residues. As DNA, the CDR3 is TGTGCCAGCAGTCGAGGGGACAGAGATAATTCACCCCTCCACTTT. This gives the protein CASSRGDRDNSPLHF.

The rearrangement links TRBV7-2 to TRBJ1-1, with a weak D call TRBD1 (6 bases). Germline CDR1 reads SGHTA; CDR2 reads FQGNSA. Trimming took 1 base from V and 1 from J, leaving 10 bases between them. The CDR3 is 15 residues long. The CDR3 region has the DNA TGTGCCAGCAGCTTAGTAGTCAGGGGGAACACTGAAGCTTTCTTT. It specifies CASSLVVRGNTEAFF.